The rows below give T cell receptor beta chains drawn from one sample of a study of persistence of HIV-infected CD4 T cells. The antigens for these receptors are not known. Data came from immunoSEQ multiplex PCR; TCRdb stores just in-frame clones and leaves some out. The profile shows 64,000 or so clones, about 77% of them singletons. Material: CD4+ T cells sorted from PBMCs after approximately 20-hour stimulation, obtained from a patient who received antiretroviral therapy. Source of these receptors: an adult man with HIV who was CMV-seropositive. The CDR3 runs from the conserved cysteine through the conserved F or W. A D gene is named only where the DNA matches it firmly. A row's size may be missing; if present it is once, few, many or a size class.

D gene: TRBD2; V gene: TRBV7-2; clone size: -; J gene: TRBJ2-1; CDR3 DNA: TGTGCCAGCAGCCTAGCGGGGGGGCGACTAGATGAGCAGTTCTTC; CDR3 protein: CASSLAGGRLDEQFF
D gene: -; V gene: TRBV15; clone size: -; J gene: TRBJ1-5; CDR3 DNA: TGTGCCACCAGCAGAGAGAGTAGCAATCAGCCCCAGCATTTT; CDR3 protein: CATSRESSNQPQHF
D gene: -; V gene: TRBV6-5; clone size: few; J gene: TRBJ1-1; CDR3 DNA: TGTGCCAGCACCAGGGGTAACACTGAAGCTTTCTTT; CDR3 protein: CASTRGNTEAFF
D gene: -; V gene: TRBV28; clone size: -; J gene: TRBJ1-2; CDR3 DNA: TGTGCCAGCACCCCCGGAGGGGCGAGGAATGGCTACACCTTC; CDR3 protein: CASTPGGARNGYTF
D gene: -; V gene: TRBV7-2; clone size: once; J gene: TRBJ2-6; CDR3 DNA: TGTGCCAGCAGCCCCATCTCTGGGGCCAACGTCCTGACTTTC; CDR3 protein: CASSPISGANVLTF
D gene: -; V gene: TRBV5-5; clone size: -; J gene: TRBJ1-2; CDR3 DNA: TGTGCCAGCAGCAAACAGGGTGAGGCTGGCTACACCTTC; CDR3 protein: CASSKQGEAGYTF
D gene: -; V gene: TRBV6-5; clone size: few; J gene: TRBJ1-1; CDR3 DNA: TGTGCCAGCAGTCTACAGGACGCGAACACTGAAGCTTTCTTT; CDR3 protein: CASSLQDANTEAFF
D gene: -; V gene: TRBV3-1/TRBV3-2; clone size: -; J gene: TRBJ2-6; CDR3 DNA: TGTGCCAGCAGCCAAGGGGGATCTGGGGCCAACGTCCTGACTTTC; CDR3 protein: CASSQGGSGANVLTF
D gene: -; V gene: TRBV6-5; clone size: -; J gene: TRBJ1-1; CDR3 DNA: TGTGCCAGCAGTTACGGTAGGGACAAATTGAACACTGAAGCTTTCTTT; CDR3 protein: CASSYGRDKLNTEAFF
D gene: -; V gene: TRBV7-2; clone size: once; J gene: TRBJ1-5; CDR3 DNA: TGTGCCAGCAGCTTAGTAGGGGCAGGGGAGAAGCCCCAGCATTTT; CDR3 protein: CASSLVGAGEKPQHF
D gene: -; V gene: TRBV18; clone size: few; J gene: TRBJ1-4; CDR3 DNA: TGTGCCAGCTCACGGACGGAGACCGAAAAACTGTTTTTT; CDR3 protein: CASSRTETEKLFF
D gene: -; V gene: TRBV19; clone size: -; J gene: TRBJ2-2; CDR3 DNA: TGTGCCAGTAGTATCGCACAGGCCACCGGGGAGCTGTTTTTT; CDR3 protein: CASSIAQATGELFF
D gene: -; V gene: TRBV6-5; clone size: -; J gene: TRBJ1-1; CDR3 DNA: TGTGCCAACCGACAGCTCATGAACACTGAAGCTTTCTTT; CDR3 protein: CANRQLMNTEAFF
D gene: -; V gene: TRBV12-3/TRBV12-4; clone size: -; J gene: TRBJ1-5; CDR3 DNA: TGTGCCAGCAGTTTATGGGGAGAGCCGGCCCAGCATTTT; CDR3 protein: CASSLWGEPAQHF
D gene: TRBD2; V gene: TRBV10-1; clone size: -; J gene: TRBJ2-3; CDR3 DNA: TGCGCCAGCAGTGGAGCGGGGGGCCTAAAAGATACGCAGTATTTT; CDR3 protein: CASSGAGGLKDTQYF
D gene: -; V gene: TRBV19; clone size: once; J gene: TRBJ1-2; CDR3 DNA: TGTGCCAGTGGACCCGGGGTGTTAGGAAATGGCTACACCTTC; CDR3 protein: CASGPGVLGNGYTF
D gene: TRBD1; V gene: TRBV7-9; clone size: -; J gene: TRBJ1-2; CDR3 DNA: TGTGCCAGCAGTTCCAGGGCAGGGGGCTTCCGGGGCTACACCTTC; CDR3 protein: CASSSRAGGFRGYTF
D gene: -; V gene: TRBV15; clone size: -; J gene: TRBJ2-2; CDR3 DNA: TGTGCCACCAGCAGAGGTGGGGTTCCCGGGGAGCTGTTTTTT; CDR3 protein: CATSRGGVPGELFF
D gene: TRBD1; V gene: TRBV19; clone size: few; J gene: TRBJ2-2; CDR3 DNA: TGTGCCAGTAGTGGGGCTAAGGCAGGGGGAACCGGGGAGCTGTTTTTT; CDR3 protein: CASSGAKAGGTGELFF
D gene: -; V gene: TRBV12-3/TRBV12-4; clone size: -; J gene: TRBJ1-1; CDR3 DNA: TGTGCCAGCAGTTTCGGGCAGAACACTGAAGCTTTCTTT; CDR3 protein: CASSFGQNTEAFF
D gene: -; V gene: TRBV7-3; clone size: -; J gene: TRBJ1-1; CDR3 DNA: TGTGCCAGCACCTTAAGCCCAACTGAAGCTTTCTTT; CDR3 protein: CASTLSPTEAFF
D gene: TRBD2; V gene: TRBV6-6; clone size: -; J gene: TRBJ2-4; CDR3 DNA: TGTGCCAGCAGTCCTCTAGCGGGGGGGCGCGGCAAAAACATTCAGTACTTC; CDR3 protein: CASSPLAGGRGKNIQYF
D gene: -; V gene: TRBV7-9; clone size: -; J gene: TRBJ1-4; CDR3 DNA: TGTGCCAGCAGCTCTGATAGTAAAGGGCGATGGGAAAAACTGTTTTTT; CDR3 protein: CASSSDSKGRWEKLFF
D gene: -; V gene: TRBV20-1; clone size: -; J gene: TRBJ2-1; CDR3 DNA: TGCAGTGCACATTACAATGAGCAGTTCTTC; CDR3 protein: CSAHYNEQFF
D gene: -; V gene: TRBV20-1; clone size: -; J gene: TRBJ2-7; CDR3 DNA: TGCAGTGCTACCCCAGGGGGGGAGCAGTACTTC; CDR3 protein: CSATPGGEQYF
D gene: TRBD1; V gene: TRBV18; clone size: few; J gene: TRBJ1-1; CDR3 DNA: TGTGCCAGCTCCCCGATTAAAGGGGGCGGGACTGAAGCTTTCTTT; CDR3 protein: CASSPIKGGGTEAFF
D gene: -; V gene: TRBV7-2; clone size: once; J gene: TRBJ2-3; CDR3 DNA: TGTGCCAGCAGCCGTCGGACGGCGGGGGCTATTAGCACAGATACGCAGTATTTT; CDR3 protein: CASSRRTAGAISTDTQYF
D gene: -; V gene: TRBV29-1; clone size: -; J gene: TRBJ1-2; CDR3 DNA: TGCAGCGTTGAAGTGGGGGACGGGGGCTATGGCTACACCTTC; CDR3 protein: CSVEVGDGGYGYTF
D gene: TRBD2; V gene: TRBV28; clone size: -; J gene: TRBJ2-7; CDR3 DNA: TGTGCCAGCACCCCCCGGGGGGACGAGCAGTACTTC; CDR3 protein: CASTPRGDEQYF
D gene: TRBD1; V gene: TRBV7-9; clone size: -; J gene: TRBJ2-3; CDR3 DNA: TGTGCCAGCAGTTACACAGGGGGGTCCGGGGATACGCAGTATTTT; CDR3 protein: CASSYTGGSGDTQYF
D gene: -; V gene: TRBV6-5; clone size: -; J gene: TRBJ1-4; CDR3 DNA: TGTGCCAGCAGTTACTCTGGTAGGGGAAATGAAAAACTGTTTTTT; CDR3 protein: CASSYSGRGNEKLFF
D gene: TRBD1; V gene: TRBV7-9; clone size: -; J gene: TRBJ2-7; CDR3 DNA: TGTGCCAGCAGTTGGGGACAGAGCTCCTACGAGCAGTACTTC; CDR3 protein: CASSWGQSSYEQYF
D gene: -; V gene: TRBV11-1; clone size: -; J gene: TRBJ2-2; CDR3 DNA: TGTGCCAGTGGGTGGGGCTCGAACACCGGGGAGCTGTTTTTT; CDR3 protein: CASGWGSNTGELFF
D gene: -; V gene: TRBV7-9; clone size: -; J gene: TRBJ1-4; CDR3 DNA: TGTGCCAGCAGCTTAGACAGAAGTAATGAAAAACTGTTTTTT; CDR3 protein: CASSLDRSNEKLFF
D gene: TRBD1; V gene: TRBV6-6; clone size: -; J gene: TRBJ1-6; CDR3 DNA: TGTGCCAGCGGCTACAGGGGCAAAGAATCACCCCTCCACTTT; CDR3 protein: CASGYRGKESPLHF
D gene: -; V gene: TRBV2; clone size: -; J gene: TRBJ2-2; CDR3 DNA: TGTGCCAGCAGTGATAGGGGGGCCGGGGAGCTGTTTTTT; CDR3 protein: CASSDRGAGELFF
D gene: -; V gene: TRBV4-2; clone size: -; J gene: TRBJ1-1; CDR3 DNA: TGTGCCAGCAGCCAAGATGGCGGGCGGGGGACTGAAGCTTTCTTT; CDR3 protein: CASSQDGGRGTEAFF
D gene: -; V gene: TRBV9; clone size: -; J gene: TRBJ1-4; CDR3 DNA: TGTGCCAGCAGCGTAGTGGGAATGACGAACGAAAAACTGTTTTTT; CDR3 protein: CASSVVGMTNEKLFF
D gene: -; V gene: TRBV27; clone size: -; J gene: TRBJ2-5; CDR3 DNA: TGTGCCAGCAGTGGGGGCGTGGGGGGCCGGACCCAGTACTTC; CDR3 protein: CASSGGVGGRTQYF
D gene: -; V gene: TRBV18; clone size: few; J gene: TRBJ2-2; CDR3 DNA: TGTGCCAGCTCACCAGGGGCGGGAACCGGGGAGCTGTTTTTT; CDR3 protein: CASSPGAGTGELFF
D gene: -; V gene: TRBV5-5; clone size: -; J gene: TRBJ2-7; CDR3 DNA: TGTGCCAGCAGCCTATGGTTCACCTACGAGCAGTACTTC; CDR3 protein: CASSLWFTYEQYF
D gene: -; V gene: TRBV20-1; clone size: -; J gene: TRBJ2-2; CDR3 DNA: TGCAGTGCTAGGGGAGCCGGGGAGCTGTTTTTT; CDR3 protein: CSARGAGELFF
D gene: -; V gene: TRBV5-5; clone size: -; J gene: TRBJ1-2; CDR3 DNA: TGTGCCAGCATCCCCCTGGTAGGGGATAACGGCTACACCTTC; CDR3 protein: CASIPLVGDNGYTF